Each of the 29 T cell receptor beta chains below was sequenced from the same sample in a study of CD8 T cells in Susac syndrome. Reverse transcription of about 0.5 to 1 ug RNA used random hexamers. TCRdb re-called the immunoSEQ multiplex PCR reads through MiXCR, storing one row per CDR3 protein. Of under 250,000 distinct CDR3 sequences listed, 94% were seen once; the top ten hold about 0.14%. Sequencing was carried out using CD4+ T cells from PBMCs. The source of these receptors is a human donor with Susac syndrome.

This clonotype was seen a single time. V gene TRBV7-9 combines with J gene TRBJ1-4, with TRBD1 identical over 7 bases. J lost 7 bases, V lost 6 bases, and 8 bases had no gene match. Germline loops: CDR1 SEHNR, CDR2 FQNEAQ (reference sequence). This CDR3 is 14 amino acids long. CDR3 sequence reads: CASRLGQGGEKLFF. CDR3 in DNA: TGTGCCAGCAGACTGGGGCAGGGGGGTGAAAAACTGTTTTTT.

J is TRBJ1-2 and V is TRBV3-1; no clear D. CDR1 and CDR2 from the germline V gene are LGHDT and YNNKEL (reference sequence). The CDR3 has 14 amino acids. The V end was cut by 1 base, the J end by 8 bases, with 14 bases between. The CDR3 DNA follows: TGTGCCAGCAGCCAAGCGCGGGAGGTGGGCGGCTACACCTTC. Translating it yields CASSQAREVGGYTF.

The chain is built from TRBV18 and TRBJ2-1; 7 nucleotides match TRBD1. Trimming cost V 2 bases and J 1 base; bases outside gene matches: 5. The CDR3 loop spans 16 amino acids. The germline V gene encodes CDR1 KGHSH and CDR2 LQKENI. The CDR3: CASSPFKTGSYNEQFF. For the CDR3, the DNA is TGTGCCAGCTCACCATTTAAGACAGGGTCCTACAATGAGCAGTTCTTC.

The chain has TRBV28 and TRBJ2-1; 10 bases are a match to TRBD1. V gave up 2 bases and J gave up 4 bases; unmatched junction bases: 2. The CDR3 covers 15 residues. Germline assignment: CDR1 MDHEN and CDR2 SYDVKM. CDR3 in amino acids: CASSLGDRGYNEQFF. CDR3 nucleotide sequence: TGTGCCAGCAGTTTAGGGGACAGGGGATACAATGAGCAGTTCTTC.

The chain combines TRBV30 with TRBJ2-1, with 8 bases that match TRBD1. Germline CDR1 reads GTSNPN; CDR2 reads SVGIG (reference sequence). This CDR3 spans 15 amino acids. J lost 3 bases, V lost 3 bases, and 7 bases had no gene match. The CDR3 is CAWRPDRGGYNEQFF. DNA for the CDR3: TGTGCCTGGAGGCCCGACAGGGGAGGCTACAATGAGCAGTTCTTC.

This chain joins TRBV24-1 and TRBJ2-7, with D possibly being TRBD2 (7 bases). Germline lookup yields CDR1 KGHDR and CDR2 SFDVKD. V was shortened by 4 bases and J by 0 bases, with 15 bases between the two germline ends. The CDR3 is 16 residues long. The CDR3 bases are TGTGCCACCAGTGAAGGGAGGGGGTCCCCCTCCTACGAGCAGTACTTC. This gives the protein CATSEGRGSPSYEQYF.

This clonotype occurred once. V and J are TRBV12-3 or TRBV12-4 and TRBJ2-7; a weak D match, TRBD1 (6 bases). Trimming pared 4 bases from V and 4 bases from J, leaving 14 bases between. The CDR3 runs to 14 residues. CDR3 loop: CASSYRDTSYEQYF. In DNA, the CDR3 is TGTGCCAGCAGTTACCGGGACACCTCTTACGAGCAGTACTTC.

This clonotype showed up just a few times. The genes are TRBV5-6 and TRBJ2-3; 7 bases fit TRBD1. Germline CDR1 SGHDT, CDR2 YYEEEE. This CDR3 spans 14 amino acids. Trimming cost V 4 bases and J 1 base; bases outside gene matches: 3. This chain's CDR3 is CASSADRRTDTQYF. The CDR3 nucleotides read TGTGCCAGCAGCGCGGACAGGCGCACAGATACGCAGTATTTT.

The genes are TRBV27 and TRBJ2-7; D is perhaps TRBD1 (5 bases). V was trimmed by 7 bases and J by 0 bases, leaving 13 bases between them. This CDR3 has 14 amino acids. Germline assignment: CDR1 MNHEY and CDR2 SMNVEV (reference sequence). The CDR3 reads CASNVNRPSYEQYF. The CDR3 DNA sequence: TGTGCCAGCAATGTCAACAGGCCCTCCTACGAGCAGTACTTC.

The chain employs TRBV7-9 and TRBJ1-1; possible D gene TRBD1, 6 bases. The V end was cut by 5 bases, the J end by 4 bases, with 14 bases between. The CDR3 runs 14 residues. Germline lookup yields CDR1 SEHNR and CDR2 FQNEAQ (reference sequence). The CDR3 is CASSPQGGGTEAFF. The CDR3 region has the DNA TGTGCCAGCAGCCCACAGGGAGGGGGCACTGAAGCTTTCTTT. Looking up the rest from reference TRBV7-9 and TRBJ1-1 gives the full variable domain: DTGVSQNPRHKITKRGQNVTFRCDPISEHNRLYWYRQTLGQGPEFLTYFQNEAQLEKSRLLSDRFSAERPKGSFSTLEIQRTEQGDSAMYLCASSPQGGGTEAFFGQGTRLTVV.

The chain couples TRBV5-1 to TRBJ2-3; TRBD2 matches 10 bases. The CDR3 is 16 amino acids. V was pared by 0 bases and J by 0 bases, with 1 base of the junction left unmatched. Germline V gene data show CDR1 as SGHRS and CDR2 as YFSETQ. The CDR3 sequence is CASSLERGGSTDTQYF. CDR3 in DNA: TGCGCCAGCAGCTTGGAGCGGGGGGGAAGCACAGATACGCAGTATTTT.

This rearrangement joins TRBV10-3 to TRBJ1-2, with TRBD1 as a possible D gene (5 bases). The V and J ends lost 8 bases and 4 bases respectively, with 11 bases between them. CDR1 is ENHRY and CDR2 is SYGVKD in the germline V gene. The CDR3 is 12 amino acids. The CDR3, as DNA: TGTGCCATCGAGAGGGGAGGCTATGGCTACACCTTC. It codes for CAIERGGYGYTF.

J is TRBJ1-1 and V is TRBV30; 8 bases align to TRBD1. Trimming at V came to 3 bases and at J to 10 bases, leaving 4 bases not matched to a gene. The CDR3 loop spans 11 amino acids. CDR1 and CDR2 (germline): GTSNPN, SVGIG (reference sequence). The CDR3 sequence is CAWREDRAAFF. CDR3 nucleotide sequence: TGTGCCTGGAGGGAGGACAGGGCAGCTTTCTTT.

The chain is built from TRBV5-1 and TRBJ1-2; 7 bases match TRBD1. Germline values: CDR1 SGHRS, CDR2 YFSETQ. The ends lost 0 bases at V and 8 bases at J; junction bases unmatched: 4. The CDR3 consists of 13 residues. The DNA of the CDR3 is TGCGCCAGCAGCTTGGCTGACAGGGACGGCTACACCTTC. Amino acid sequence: CASSLADRDGYTF.

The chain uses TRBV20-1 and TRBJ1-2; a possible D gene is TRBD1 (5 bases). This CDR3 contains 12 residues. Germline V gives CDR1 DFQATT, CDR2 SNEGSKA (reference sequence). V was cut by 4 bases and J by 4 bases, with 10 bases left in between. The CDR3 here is CSATGTLYGYTF. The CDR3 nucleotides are TGCAGTGCTACAGGGACCCTCTATGGCTACACCTTC.

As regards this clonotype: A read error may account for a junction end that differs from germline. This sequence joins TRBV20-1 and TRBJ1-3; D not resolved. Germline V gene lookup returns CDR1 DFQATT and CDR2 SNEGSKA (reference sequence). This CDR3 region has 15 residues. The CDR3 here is CSGGGDTSSENTIYF. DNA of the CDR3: TGCAGTGGAGGCGGAGACACCAGCTCTGAAAACACCATATATTTT.

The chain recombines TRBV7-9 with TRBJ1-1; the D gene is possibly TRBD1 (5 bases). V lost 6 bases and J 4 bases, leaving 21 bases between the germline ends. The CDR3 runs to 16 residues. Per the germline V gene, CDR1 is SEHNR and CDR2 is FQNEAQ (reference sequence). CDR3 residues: CASSSPAGSYVTEAFF. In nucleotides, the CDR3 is TGTGCCAGCAGTTCCCCTGCAGGGAGTTATGTCACTGAAGCTTTCTTT.

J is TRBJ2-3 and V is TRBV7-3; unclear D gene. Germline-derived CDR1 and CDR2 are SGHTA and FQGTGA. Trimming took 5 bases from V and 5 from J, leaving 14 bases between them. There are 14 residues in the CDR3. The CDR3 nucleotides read TGTGCCAGCAGCCTCATAAACGATCAAGATACGCAGTATTTT. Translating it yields CASSLINDQDTQYF.

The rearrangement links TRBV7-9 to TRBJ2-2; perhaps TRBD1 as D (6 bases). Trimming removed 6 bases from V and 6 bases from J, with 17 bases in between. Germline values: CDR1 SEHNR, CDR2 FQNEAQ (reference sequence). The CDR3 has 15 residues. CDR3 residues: CASSLQGGEPGELFF. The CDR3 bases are TGTGCCAGCAGTTTACAGGGCGGAGAGCCCGGGGAGCTGTTTTTT.

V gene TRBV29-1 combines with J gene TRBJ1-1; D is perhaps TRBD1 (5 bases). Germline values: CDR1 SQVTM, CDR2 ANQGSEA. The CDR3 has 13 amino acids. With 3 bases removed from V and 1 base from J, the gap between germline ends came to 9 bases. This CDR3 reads CSVDRVPNTEAFF. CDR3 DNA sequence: TGCAGCGTTGACAGGGTGCCGAACACTGAAGCTTTCTTT.

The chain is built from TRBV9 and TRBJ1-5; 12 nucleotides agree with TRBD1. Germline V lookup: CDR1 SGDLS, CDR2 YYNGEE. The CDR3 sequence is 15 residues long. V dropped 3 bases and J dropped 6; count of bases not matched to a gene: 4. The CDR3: CASSAGTGGGQPQHF. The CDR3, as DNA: TGTGCCAGCAGCGCCGGGACAGGGGGCGGTCAGCCCCAGCATTTT.

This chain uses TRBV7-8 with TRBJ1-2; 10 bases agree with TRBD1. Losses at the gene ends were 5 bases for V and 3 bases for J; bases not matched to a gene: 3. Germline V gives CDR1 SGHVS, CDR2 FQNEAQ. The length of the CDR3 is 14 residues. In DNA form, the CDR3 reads TGTGCCAGCAGCGAGACAGGGGGCGACTATGGCTACACCTTC. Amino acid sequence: CASSETGGDYGYTF.

In DNA form, the CDR3 reads TGTGCCAGCAGCTCAGGGGGGACCGGGGGAGATACGCAGTATTTT. Encoded protein: CASSSGGTGGDTQYF. The rearrangement uses TRBV5-6 and TRBJ2-3, with D possibly matching TRBD1 (7 bases). This CDR3 spans 15 amino acids. V was cut by 3 bases and J by 5 bases, with 16 bases left in between. Germline V lookup: CDR1 SGHDT, CDR2 YYEEEE.

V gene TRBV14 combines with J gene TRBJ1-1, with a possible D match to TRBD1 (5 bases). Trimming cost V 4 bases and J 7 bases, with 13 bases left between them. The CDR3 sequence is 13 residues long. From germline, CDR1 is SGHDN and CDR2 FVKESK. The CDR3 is CASSRTQAGEAFF. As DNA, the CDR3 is TGTGCCAGCAGCCGAACACAGGCGGGTGAAGCTTTCTTT.

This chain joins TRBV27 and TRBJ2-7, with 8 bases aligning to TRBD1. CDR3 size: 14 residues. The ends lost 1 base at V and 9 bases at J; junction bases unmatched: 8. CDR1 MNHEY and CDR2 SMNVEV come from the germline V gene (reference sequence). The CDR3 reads CASSLWDDRGRQYF. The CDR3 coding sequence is TGTGCCAGCAGTTTATGGGACGACAGGGGTAGGCAGTACTTC.

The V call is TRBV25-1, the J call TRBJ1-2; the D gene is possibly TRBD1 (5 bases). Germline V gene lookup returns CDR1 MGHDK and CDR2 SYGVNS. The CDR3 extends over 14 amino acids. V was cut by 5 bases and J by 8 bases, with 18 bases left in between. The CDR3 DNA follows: TGTGCCAGCAGTCCTCAGGGAAGAGCGGGCGGCTACACCTTC. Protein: CASSPQGRAGGYTF.

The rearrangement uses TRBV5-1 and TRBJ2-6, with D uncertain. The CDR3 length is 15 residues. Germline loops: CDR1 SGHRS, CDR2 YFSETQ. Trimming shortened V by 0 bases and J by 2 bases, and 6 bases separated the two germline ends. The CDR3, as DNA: TGCGCCAGCAGCTTGGCCGTGGCTGGGGCCAACGTCCTGACTTTC. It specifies CASSLAVAGANVLTF.

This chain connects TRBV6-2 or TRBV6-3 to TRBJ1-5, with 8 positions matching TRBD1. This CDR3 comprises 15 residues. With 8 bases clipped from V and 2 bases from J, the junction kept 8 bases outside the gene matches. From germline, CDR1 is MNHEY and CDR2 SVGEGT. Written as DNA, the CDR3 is TGTGCCAGCTGGACAGGGCGTTTTCGCAATCAGCCCCAGCATTTT. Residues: CASWTGRFRNQPQHF.

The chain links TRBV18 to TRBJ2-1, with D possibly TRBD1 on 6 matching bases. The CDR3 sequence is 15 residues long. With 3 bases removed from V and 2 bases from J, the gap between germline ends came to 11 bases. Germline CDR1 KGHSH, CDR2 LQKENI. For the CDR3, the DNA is TGTGCCAGCTCACCTCTCCGGGACACCTACAATGAGCAGTTCTTC. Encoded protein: CASSPLRDTYNEQFF. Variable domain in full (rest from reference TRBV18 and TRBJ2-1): NAGVMQNPRHLVRRRGQEARLRCSPMKGHSHVYWYRQLPEEGLKFMVYLQKENIIDESGMPKERFSAEFPKEGPSILRIQQVVRGDSAAYFCASSPLRDTYNEQFFGPGTRLTVL.